This T cell receptor beta chain stems from a study of molecular identifiers for immune sequencing clone quantification listed by TCRdb under 2018. Some background on the complete study: For a replicate experiment, RNA from roughly 20,000 or 100,000 naive CD8 T cells was divided into five aliquots, of which four were sequenced. CD8 T cells were used in a methods study to benchmark molecular-identifier clustering-based TCR repertoire sequencing (MIDCIRS) and TCR RNA copy counting. Beyond this particular receptor, the publication reports: Modeling estimated roughly 3 recovered TCR RNA copies per cell, compared with 9.5 to 10 by digital PCR, which implies approximately 30% capture efficiency. In CMV-specific effector cells, over 99% of molecules were held by clones above 20 RNA copies, whereas under 1% of molecules were held by such clones in naive cells. Even against a background of about a million naive CD8 T cells, spiked-in Jurkat TCR RNA amounting to a single cell's worth was reported to be detectable. Naive libraries contained spiked-in Jurkat TCR RNA (approximately 10 copies' worth), which is not part of the donor repertoire. Highly expanded clone sizes could be underestimated if identical TCR molecules share a barcode. When barcode sub-clustering was omitted, TCR diversity was inflated by chimeric consensus sequences, with chimeras reaching as high as 47%.

Trimming removed 6 bases from V and 6 bases from J, leaving 16 bases between the germline ends. CDR1 and CDR2 are drawn from the germline V gene: MNHEY, SVGAGI. The cysteine opens and the phenylalanine closes a CDR3 of 14 amino acids. Here the CDR3 DNA is all that survives: 42 bases in frame from base 1. Receptor libraries were prepared by PCR. The sequencer listed for this sample is NextSeq 500. Preparation of bulk TCR libraries followed a previously described approach, with the TCR primers listed in Table S5. Purification of total RNA was performed with the Qiagen AllPrep DNA/RNA kit. Before analysis, reads from multiple sequencing runs of the same library were pooled. The paper's processing steps were these. Reads were retained only if their TCR constant sequence matched exactly, and those retained reads were trimmed to 150 nt and grouped according to their 12-nt molecular barcodes. Within each barcode group, reads were sub-clustered at a 15% Levenshtein threshold, and quality-weighted consensus sequences were built per RNA molecule. Non-functional sequences were removed, as were lower-count sequences one edit away from another. Based on fitting two negative binomial distributions, any barcode sub-cluster with under 20% of the maximum read count was discarded. TCRdb reran the public reads through fastp at Q25 and MiXCR, keeping productive beta chains. One record per CDR3 amino acid sequence lists the most common genes and DNA. The V and J calls were determined by TCRdb, not by the authors. The sample profile shows more than 550,000 distinct CDR3 sequences; 25% of them were found once. The ten largest make up around 0.78% of the sample.

Libraries of naive CD8 T cells were built from approximately 20,000 to 980,000 sorted cells, with 10%, 30% or 50% of the purified RNA used. Naive CD8 T cells were FACS-sorted as CD8+CD4-CCR7+CD45RA+ on a BD FACSAria II into RLT Plus buffer. To test detection sensitivity, Jurkat RNA equivalent to more than 9 TCR copies was spiked into samples of roughly 19,000-1,000,000 naive CD8 T cells. Enrichment of CD8 T cells was done with RosetteSep CD8+ T Cell Enrichment Cocktail plus Ficoll-Paque, and ACK red cell lysis came afterward. This clonotype appeared many times. Its antigen is not yet known. No clone much larger than this one lies a single base away; base qualities are absent.

Sequencing was carried out using naive CD8+ T cells from blood, with Jurkat cell RNA spiked in. The sample's cell subset or site, from its label and the paper: FACS-sorted CD8+CD4-CCR7+CD45RA+ naive T cells. The TCR originated in a human donor in good health. Some libraries in this study had Jurkat cell RNA spiked in. The sequence links TRBV6-5 to TRBJ2-3; the D region possibly corresponds to TRBD2 (5 bases align). In nucleotides, the sequence is TGTGCCAGCAGCTCCGGGAAGCCTCGGGATACGCAGTATTTT. This sequence encodes CASSSGKPRDTQYF.